These T cell receptor beta chains were read from a single sample in a study of shared clonotypes between healthy human individuals. Only in-frame clones appear in the TCRdb table, and some are missing; sequencing was by immunoSEQ multiplex PCR. The table includes fewer than 700,000 clones, 85% to 95% detected once. The material sequenced was naive CD8+ T cells sorted from blood. The receptors derive from a woman in her twenties or thirties in good health. Each CDR3 is given with its conserved first and last residue. The D gene is left open where the match is weak. Part of the rows lack a size; the others show once, few, many or a class for expanded clones.

>NA|TRBV25-1|NA|TRBJ2-6|13
CASSGSGANVLTF
TGTGCCAGCAGTGGCTCTGGGGCCAACGTCCTGACTTTC
>NA|TRBV12-5|NA|TRBJ1-5|16
CASGLVPPRGNQPQHF
TGTGCTAGTGGTTTGGTTCCCCCTAGGGGAAATCAGCCCCAGCATTTT
>NA|TRBV5-1|NA|TRBJ2-2|11
CASSGGGELFF
TGCGCCAGCAGCGGTGGAGGGGAGCTGTTTTTT
>NA|TRBV6-5|NA|TRBJ2-2|12
CASGGRTGELFF
TGTGCCAGCGGGGGACGGACCGGGGAGCTGTTTTTT
>NA|TRBV7-8|TRBD2|TRBJ2-5|15
CASSYLAGNQETQYF
TGTGCCAGCAGCTATCTAGCGGGGAACCAAGAGACCCAGTACTTC
>NA|TRBV13|TRBD1|TRBJ2-7|14
CASSNYGTVYEQYF
TGTGCCAGCAGCAACTACGGGACAGTATACGAGCAGTACTTC
>NA|TRBV7-9|NA|TRBJ2-1|19
CASSSPTGTRGSSYNEQFF
TGTGCCAGCAGCTCCCCTACCGGGACCAGAGGGAGCTCCTACAATGAGCAGTTCTTC
>NA|TRBV9|TRBD2|TRBJ2-3|18
CASSVGVGRGLATDTQYF
TGTGCCAGCAGCGTAGGCGTGGGGAGGGGTCTGGCAACAGATACGCAGTATTTT
>NA|TRBV18|TRBD1|TRBJ2-7|14
CASSPGGQGYEQYF
TGTGCCAGCTCACCCGGCGGACAGGGCTACGAGCAGTACTTC
>NA|TRBV27|NA|TRBJ2-1|15
CASSLSRAVYNEQFF
TGTGCCAGCAGTTTATCTAGGGCCGTCTACAATGAGCAGTTCTTC
>NA|TRBV28|NA|TRBJ1-5|15
CASSLRGVGDQPQHF
TGTGCCAGCAGTTTACGGGGAGTGGGTGATCAGCCCCAGCATTTT
>NA|TRBV27|NA|TRBJ1-4|14
CASSPGGTNEKLFF
TGTGCCAGCAGCCCGGGGGGAACTAATGAAAAACTGTTTTTT
>NA|TRBV6-6|NA|TRBJ2-5|15
CASSYSPEYQETQYF
TGTGCCAGCAGTTACTCTCCTGAATACCAAGAGACCCAGTACTTC
>NA|TRBV2|NA|TRBJ2-7|14
CASSPQRLSYEQYF
TGTGCCAGCAGTCCCCAGCGCCTCTCCTACGAGCAGTACTTC
>NA|TRBV7-9|NA|TRBJ2-7|11
CASSRAYEQYF
TGTGCCAGCAGCCGAGCCTACGAGCAGTACTTC
>NA|TRBV11-3|TRBD2|TRBJ2-1|17
CASSLGPASGTYNEQFF
TGTGCCAGCAGCTTAGGTCCGGCTAGCGGCACATACAATGAGCAGTTCTTC
>NA|TRBV28|NA|TRBJ2-7|13
CASSPGYDYEQYF
TGTGCCAGCAGTCCAGGGTATGACTACGAGCAGTACTTC
>NA|TRBV28|NA|TRBJ2-1|15
CASSPPTHTYNEQFF
TGTGCCAGCAGTCCGCCGACACATACTTACAATGAGCAGTTCTTC
>NA|TRBV18|TRBD2|TRBJ2-3|19
CASSPVGVELAGGPDTQYF
TGTGCCAGCTCACCAGTGGGCGTGGAGCTAGCGGGAGGCCCAGATACGCAGTATTTT
>NA|TRBV5-6|NA|TRBJ1-1|12
CASSLAPGGAFF
TGTGCCAGCAGCTTGGCCCCCGGCGGAGCTTTCTTT
>NA|TRBV11-2|NA|TRBJ2-7|15
CASSLDLQLSYEQYF
TGTGCCAGCAGCTTAGATCTGCAGCTGAGCTACGAGCAGTACTTC
>NA|TRBV27|TRBD1|TRBJ2-1|13
CASSLDRVNEQFF
TGTGCCAGCAGTTTAGACAGGGTGAATGAGCAGTTCTTC
>once|TRBV23-1|NA|TRBJ2-7|15
CASSYQRGALLKQYF
TGCGCCAGCAGTTATCAGAGGGGGGCGCTTTTAAAGCAGTACTTC
>NA|TRBV2|NA|TRBJ1-1|15
CASKEGRLMNTEAFF
TGTGCCAGCAAGGAGGGCAGACTCATGAACACTGAAGCTTTCTTT
>NA|TRBV15|TRBD2|TRBJ2-3|15
CATSTERERADTQYF
TGTGCCACCAGCACCGAGCGGGAGCGAGCCGATACGCAGTATTTT
>NA|TRBV19|NA|TRBJ2-7|11
CATRHRYEQYF
TGTGCAACACGACACCGCTACGAGCAGTACTTC
>NA|TRBV11-2|TRBD1|TRBJ1-1|16
CASSLVPGTGNTEAFF
TGTGCCAGCAGCTTAGTTCCCGGGACAGGGAACACTGAAGCTTTCTTT
>NA|TRBV28|NA|TRBJ1-1|13
CASSLFQGTEAFF
TGTGCCAGCAGTTTATTTCAGGGGACTGAAGCTTTCTTT
>NA|TRBV5-1|NA|TRBJ2-7|12
CASSSTPYEQYF
TGCGCCAGCAGCTCTACCCCCTACGAGCAGTACTTC
>few|TRBV28|NA|TRBJ1-1|13
CASSFRGNTEAFF
TGTGCCAGCAGTTTTCGCGGGAACACTGAAGCTTTCTTT
>NA|TRBV11-2|NA|TRBJ2-7|15
CASSPISGSQHEQYF
TGTGCCAGCAGCCCCATCTCCGGGAGTCAACACGAGCAGTACTTC
>once|TRBV19|TRBD2|TRBJ2-1|18
CASSIDPTSGRAWDEQFF
TGTGCCAGTAGTATAGACCCGACTAGCGGGAGGGCCTGGGATGAGCAGTTCTTC
>NA|TRBV5-1|NA|TRBJ2-5|15
CASSGDSLYQETQYF
TGCGCCAGCAGTGGGGACTCCTTGTACCAAGAGACCCAGTACTTC
>NA|TRBV28|NA|TRBJ2-1|12
CASSLGPVEQFF
TGTGCCAGCAGTTTAGGTCCAGTTGAGCAGTTCTTC
>NA|TRBV7-9|TRBD2|TRBJ2-3|13
CASSRETSGTQYF
TGTGCCAGCAGTAGAGAGACTAGCGGTACGCAGTATTTT
>NA|TRBV6-1|NA|TRBJ2-2|14
CASSEDVNTGELFF
TGTGCCAGCAGTGAAGACGTAAACACCGGGGAGCTGTTTTTT
>NA|TRBV11-2|TRBD2|TRBJ2-7|14
CASSSAGEAYEQYF
TGTGCCAGCAGCTCGGCGGGGGAGGCGTACGAGCAGTACTTC
>NA|TRBV7-9|NA|TRBJ2-1|16
CASSSSLVLLYNEQFF
TGTGCCAGCAGCTCCAGCCTAGTCCTCTTATACAATGAGCAGTTCTTC
>NA|TRBV5-6|NA|TRBJ2-7|14
CASSLRRNLYEQYF
TGTGCCAGCAGCTTGAGGCGGAACTTGTACGAGCAGTACTTC
>few|TRBV28|NA|TRBJ1-1|13
CASRPGVSGEAFF
TGTGCCAGCAGACCTGGGGTTTCAGGTGAAGCTTTCTTT
>NA|TRBV9|NA|TRBJ1-5|15
CASSVGGSGNQPQHF
TGTGCCAGCAGCGTAGGTGGCTCGGGCAATCAGCCCCAGCATTTT
>once|TRBV9|NA|TRBJ2-2|14
CASSPGPGPGELFF
TGTGCCAGCAGCCCCGGCCCGGGTCCCGGGGAGCTGTTTTTT
>NA|TRBV15|TRBD1|TRBJ1-2|13
CATSTGQGYGYTF
TGTGCCACCAGCACAGGACAGGGATATGGCTACACCTTC
>NA|TRBV27|NA|TRBJ2-1|13
CASSGSGGNEQFF
TGTGCCAGCAGTGGGTCTGGGGGCAATGAGCAGTTCTTC
>NA|TRBV27|TRBD2|TRBJ2-7|14
CATTGGGSSYEQYF
TGTGCCACCACAGGCGGCGGGAGCTCCTACGAGCAGTACTTC